These T cell receptor beta chains were read from a single sample in a study of cytomegalovirus exposure and HLA in healthy donors. Measured with immunoSEQ multiplex PCR; TCRdb has only the in-frame clones, and not every one. Here the sample spans about 100,000 clones, under 80% being singletons. The material sequenced was PBMCs. Every receptor here comes from a man between 35 and 55 years old in good health and CMV-seronegative. CDR3s include the opening cysteine and the closing phenylalanine or tryptophan. The D gene is left open where the match is weak. Clone size is not always given. Where it is, it says once, few, many or a class for expanded clones.

J,length,size,D,V,CDR3,DNA
TRBJ1-1,15,NA,TRBD1,TRBV5-1,CASRPTGGLNTEAFF,TGCGCCAGCAGACCCACAGGGGGCCTGAACACTGAAGCTTTCTTT
TRBJ1-4,13,NA,NA,TRBV15,CATSRVGYEKLFF,TGTGCCACCAGCAGAGTTGGCTATGAAAAACTGTTTTTT
TRBJ1-5,16,NA,NA,TRBV5-8,CASSLEVGRGNQPQHF,TGTGCCAGCAGCTTGGAGGTGGGCAGGGGAAATCAGCCCCAGCATTTT
TRBJ2-1,17,once,NA,TRBV10-3,CAISESGGPVSTNEQFF,TGTGCCATCAGTGAGTCGGGGGGGCCCGTTAGTACTAATGAGCAGTTCTTC
TRBJ1-2,15,NA,NA,TRBV7-9,CASSLVRGANYGYTF,TGTGCCAGCAGCTTAGTCCGCGGTGCTAACTATGGCTACACCTTC
TRBJ2-3,14,NA,NA,TRBV5-8,CASSFGQSTDTQYF,TGTGCCAGCAGCTTTGGTCAGTCAACAGATACGCAGTATTTT
TRBJ2-6,14,once,NA,TRBV27,CASRTGTGANVLTF,TGTGCCAGCCGAACAGGGACTGGGGCCAACGTCCTGACTTTC
TRBJ2-5,14,NA,TRBD2,TRBV19,CASSRLAAGGTQYF,TGTGCCAGTAGTAGGCTAGCGGCCGGGGGGACCCAGTACTTC
TRBJ2-3,14,NA,NA,TRBV7-3,CASSLNSFIDTQYF,TGTGCCAGCAGCTTAAATAGTTTCATAGATACGCAGTATTTT
TRBJ1-1,11,NA,NA,TRBV6-5,CASMEGFEAFF,TGTGCCAGCATGGAGGGTTTTGAAGCTTTCTTT
TRBJ1-2,13,NA,NA,TRBV6-5,CASKAGAVYGYTF,TGTGCCAGCAAAGCGGGCGCGGTTTATGGCTACACCTTC
TRBJ1-4,13,NA,NA,TRBV7-9,CASSLTEGEKLFF,TGTGCCAGCAGCCTTACTGAGGGTGAAAAACTGTTTTTT
TRBJ2-7,13,few,NA,TRBV5-1,CASSLVGALEQYF,TGCGCCAGCAGCTTGGTAGGGGCTCTCGAGCAGTACTTC
TRBJ2-1,14,NA,TRBD2,TRBV2,CASSESGGYNEQFF,TGTGCCAGCAGTGAAAGCGGGGGTTACAATGAGCAGTTCTTC
TRBJ2-3,15,NA,NA,TRBV27,CASSVTGLSTDTQYF,TGTGCCAGCAGTGTCACTGGACTTAGCACAGATACGCAGTATTTT
TRBJ2-5,17,NA,TRBD2,TRBV11-2,CASSLDVQLAGSGTQYF,TGTGCCAGCAGCTTAGATGTGCAACTAGCGGGCTCGGGGACCCAGTACTTC
TRBJ2-1,13,few,TRBD2,TRBV6-4,CASSRTSGNEQFF,TGTGCCAGCAGTCGGACTAGCGGCAATGAGCAGTTCTTC
TRBJ1-1,14,few,TRBD1,TRBV7-6,CASSATGGKTEAFF,TGTGCCAGCAGCGCAACAGGGGGGAAGACTGAAGCTTTCTTT
TRBJ2-1,15,NA,TRBD2,TRBV5-4,CASSGTSGGPNEQFF,TGTGCCAGCAGCGGGACTAGCGGGGGCCCCAATGAGCAGTTCTTC
TRBJ1-4,13,NA,TRBD1,TRBV7-2,CASSSGQDEKLFF,TGTGCCAGCAGCTCAGGACAGGATGAAAAACTGTTTTTT
TRBJ2-5,17,few,TRBD2,TRBV2,CASSAPQGLAGEETQYF,TGTGCCAGCAGTGCACCCCAGGGTCTAGCGGGGGAAGAGACCCAGTACTTC
TRBJ1-1,13,few,TRBD1,TRBV6-5,CASYRGPNTEAFF,TGTGCCAGTTACAGGGGTCCTAACACTGAAGCTTTCTTT
TRBJ1-1,18,NA,NA,TRBV14,CASSQDRGGGAYGTEAFF,TGTGCCAGCAGCCAAGATCGCGGCGGGGGGGCTTATGGCACTGAAGCTTTCTTT
TRBJ2-7,15,once,TRBD2,TRBV9,CASSVGSRGGYEQYF,TGTGCCAGCAGCGTAGGGTCCCGGGGGGGCTACGAGCAGTACTTC
TRBJ1-2,14,once,TRBD1,TRBV15,CATSRSGTGYGYTF,TGTGCCACCAGCAGGTCCGGGACAGGGTATGGCTACACCTTC
TRBJ2-1,15,NA,NA,TRBV10-3,CAISESKQGMDEQFF,TGTGCCATCAGTGAGTCGAAGCAGGGAATGGATGAGCAGTTCTTC
TRBJ1-2,15,NA,NA,TRBV14,CASSPPSRGLGGYTF,TGTGCCAGCTCCCCTCCAAGCCGGGGTTTAGGTGGCTACACCTTC
TRBJ2-1,14,NA,NA,TRBV10-1,CASSQGRNYNEQFF,TGCGCCAGCAGTCAGGGCAGGAACTACAATGAGCAGTTCTTC
TRBJ2-5,16,NA,NA,TRBV7-2,CASSLVVGWGTGPLYF,NA
TRBJ2-1,14,once,TRBD2,TRBV7-9,CAIQGLAGDHEQFF,TGTGCCATCCAGGGGCTAGCGGGGGACCATGAGCAGTTCTTC
TRBJ2-5,15,NA,NA,TRBV7-2,CASSKTGGPQETQYF,TGTGCCAGCAGCAAGACGGGGGGCCCCCAAGAGACCCAGTACTTC
TRBJ1-5,14,NA,NA,TRBV5-5,CASSLGREDQPQHF,TGTGCCAGCAGCTTGGGTAGGGAGGACCAGCCCCAGCATTTT
TRBJ2-2,15,few,TRBD1,TRBV5-1,CASSVQGWNTGELFF,TGCGCCAGCAGCGTACAGGGGTGGAACACCGGGGAGCTGTTTTTT
TRBJ1-1,14,NA,TRBD1,TRBV6-5,CASSPGTGNTEAFF,TGTGCCAGCAGTCCAGGGACAGGGAACACTGAAGCTTTCTTT
TRBJ1-1,13,NA,NA,TRBV2,CASTPQAGTEAFF,TGTGCCAGCACGCCCCAGGCGGGCACTGAAGCTTTCTTT
TRBJ1-5,14,once,NA,TRBV19,CASTTMGSNQPQHF,TGTGCCAGTACCACCATGGGCAGCAATCAGCCCCAGCATTTT
TRBJ1-1,14,NA,TRBD1,TRBV19,CASRSQGASTEAFF,TGTGCCAGTAGGTCCCAGGGGGCGAGCACTGAAGCTTTCTTT
TRBJ1-1,12,NA,NA,TRBV7-2,CASTEGFTEAFF,TGTGCCAGCACCGAGGGATTCACTGAAGCTTTCTTT
TRBJ1-5,14,NA,NA,TRBV5-6,CASSLVGGDQPQHF,TGTGCCAGCAGCTTGGTGGGAGGTGATCAGCCCCAGCATTTT
TRBJ2-7,15,NA,NA,TRBV27,CASSLSSGFSYEQYF,TGTGCCAGCAGCTTATCATCAGGGTTCTCCTACGAGCAGTACTTC
TRBJ2-7,14,NA,NA,TRBV5-6,CASSAQTETYEQYF,TGTGCCAGCAGCGCTCAAACTGAGACCTACGAGCAGTACTTC
TRBJ1-5,14,few,NA,TRBV10-3,CAISEVSENQPQHF,TGTGCCATCAGTGAAGTCTCAGAAAATCAGCCCCAGCATTTT
TRBJ1-1,15,NA,NA,TRBV11-2,CASSLYGGAGTEAFF,TGTGCCAGCAGCTTATATGGGGGCGCGGGTACTGAAGCTTTCTTT
TRBJ2-1,12,few,TRBD2,TRBV5-4,CASSSPSGVKFF,TGTGCCAGCAGCTCCCCTAGCGGGGTGAAGTTCTTC
TRBJ2-2,18,NA,NA,TRBV7-9,CASSNRPAGRGNTGELFF,TGTGCCAGCAGCAACCGGCCAGCCGGGAGAGGGAACACCGGGGAGCTGTTTTTT
TRBJ1-1,14,few,NA,TRBV5-1,CASSLGTAPGRAFF,TGCGCCAGCAGCTTGGGGACAGCACCCGGTAGGGCTTTCTTT
TRBJ1-5,14,NA,TRBD1,TRBV27,CASREGASNQPQHF,TGTGCCAGCAGAGAGGGGGCAAGCAATCAGCCCCAGCATTTT
TRBJ1-2,13,few,TRBD1,TRBV9,CASSVRDSYGYTF,TGTGCCAGCAGCGTCCGGGACAGCTATGGCTACACCTTC
TRBJ2-7,16,NA,NA,TRBV5-6,CASSLIDRFSSYEQYF,TGTGCCAGCAGCTTGATTGACAGGTTTAGCTCCTACGAGCAGTACTTC
TRBJ1-4,15,NA,NA,TRBV27,CASSLLGGDSEKLFF,TGTGCCAGCAGTTTATTGGGAGGGGACTCTGAAAAACTGTTTTTT
TRBJ1-2,16,NA,TRBD1,TRBV12-5,CASGQEGTEANYGYTF,TGTGCTAGTGGTCAAGAAGGGACAGAAGCTAACTATGGCTACACCTTC
TRBJ2-3,13,NA,NA,TRBV27,CASSSYLTDTQYF,TGTGCCAGCAGTTCCTATCTCACAGATACGCAGTATTTT
TRBJ1-2,15,NA,TRBD1,TRBV7-9,CASSLRDRAYYGYTF,TGTGCCAGCAGCTTACGAGACAGGGCCTACTATGGCTACACCTTC
TRBJ1-5,13,few,NA,TRBV6-1,CASRQGQGQPQHF,TGTGCCAGCAGGCAGGGGCAGGGTCAGCCCCAGCATTTT
TRBJ2-1,10,NA,NA,TRBV28,CASKYNEQFF,TGTGCCAGTAAATACAATGAGCAGTTCTTC
TRBJ2-2,17,NA,TRBD2,TRBV7-9,CASSHPRAGENTGELFF,TGTGCCAGCAGCCACCCTCGGGCGGGGGAAAACACCGGGGAGCTGTTTTTT
TRBJ1-3,15,NA,NA,TRBV11-2,CASSVLDFSGNTIYF,TGTGCCAGCAGTGTTCTAGACTTCTCTGGAAACACCATATATTTT
TRBJ2-7,15,few,NA,TRBV5-5,CASSLGSSSSYEQYF,TGTGCCAGCAGCTTGGGAAGTTCTAGCTCCTACGAGCAGTACTTC